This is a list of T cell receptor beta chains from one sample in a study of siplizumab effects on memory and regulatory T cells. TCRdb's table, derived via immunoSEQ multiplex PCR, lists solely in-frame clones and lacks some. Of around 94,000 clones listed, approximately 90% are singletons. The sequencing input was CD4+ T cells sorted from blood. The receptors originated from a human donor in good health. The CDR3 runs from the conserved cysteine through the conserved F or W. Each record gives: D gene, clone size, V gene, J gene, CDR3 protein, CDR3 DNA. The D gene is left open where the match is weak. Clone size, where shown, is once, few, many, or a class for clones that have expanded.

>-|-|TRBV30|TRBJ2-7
CAWSAGTRTYEQYF
TGTGCCTGGAGCGCCGGGACGAGAACCTACGAGCAGTACTTC
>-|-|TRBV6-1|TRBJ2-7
CASSERTNLRSEQYF
TGTGCCAGCAGTGAAAGGACAAATCTAAGGAGCGAGCAGTACTTC
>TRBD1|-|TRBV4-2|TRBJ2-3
CASRTGNTDTQYF
TGTGCCAGTAGGACAGGTAATACAGATACGCAGTATTTT
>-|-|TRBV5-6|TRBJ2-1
CASSLEGLSYNEQFF
TGTGCCAGCAGCTTAGAGGGTTTGTCCTACAATGAGCAGTTCTTC
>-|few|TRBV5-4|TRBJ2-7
CASSLVLGKAYEQYF
TGTGCCAGCAGCTTGGTCTTAGGGAAAGCCTACGAGCAGTACTTC
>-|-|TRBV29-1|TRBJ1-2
CSVDPVTYGYTF
TGCAGCGTTGATCCGGTTACCTATGGCTACACCTTC
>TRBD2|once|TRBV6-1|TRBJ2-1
CASSPGPTSGREQFF
TGTGCCAGCAGTCCAGGCCCAACTAGCGGGAGAGAGCAGTTCTTC
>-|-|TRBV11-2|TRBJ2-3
CASSLMGLDTDTQYF
TGTGCCAGCAGCTTAATGGGACTCGACACAGATACGCAGTATTTT
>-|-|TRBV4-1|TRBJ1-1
CASSQDPFPTEAFF
TGCGCCAGCAGCCAAGATCCTTTTCCCACTGAAGCTTTCTTT
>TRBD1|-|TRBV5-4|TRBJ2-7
CASSPRDRAYEQYF
TGTGCCAGCAGCCCAAGGGACAGAGCCTACGAGCAGTACTTC
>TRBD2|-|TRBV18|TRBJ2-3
CASSRPGLAGPTDTQYF
TGTGCCAGCTCACGCCCGGGACTAGCGGGACCCACAGATACGCAGTATTTT
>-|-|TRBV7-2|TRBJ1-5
CASSLVSFGNQPQHF
TGTGCCAGCAGCTTAGTATCGTTTGGCAATCAGCCCCAGCATTTT
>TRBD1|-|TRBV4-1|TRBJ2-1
CASSLTATANAGQGNNEQFF
TGCGCCAGCAGCCTGACGGCTACCGCAAACGCGGGACAGGGCAACAATGAGCAGTTCTTC
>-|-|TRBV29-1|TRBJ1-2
CSATNKPPIQGGGGYTF
TGCAGCGCTACAAACAAACCCCCCATACAGGGTGGAGGAGGCTACACCTTC
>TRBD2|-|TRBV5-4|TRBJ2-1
CASSSLAGGGNEQFF
TGTGCCAGCAGCTCTCTAGCGGGAGGTGGCAATGAGCAGTTCTTC
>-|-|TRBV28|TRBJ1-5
CASSLLQRYSNQPQHF
TGTGCCAGCAGTTTACTACAGAGATATAGCAATCAGCCCCAGCATTTT
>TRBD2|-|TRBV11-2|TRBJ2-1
CASSLRTSGSVYVFF
TGTGCCAGCAGCCTCCGGACTAGCGGGAGTGTTTATGTTTTCTTC
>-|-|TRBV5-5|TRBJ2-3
CASSLGGSTDTQYF
TGTGCCAGCAGCTTGGGCGGGAGCACAGATACGCAGTATTTT
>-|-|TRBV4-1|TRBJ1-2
CASTLRDRQVLNGYTF
TGCGCCAGCACATTACGCGACAGACAGGTTTTAAATGGCTACACCTTC
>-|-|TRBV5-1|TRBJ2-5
CASSLVAEETQYF
TGCGCCAGCAGCTTGGTAGCAGAAGAGACCCAGTACTTC
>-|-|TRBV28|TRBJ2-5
CASRVLAGGTQYF
TGTGCCAGCAGAGTACTAGCAGGTGGGACCCAGTACTTC
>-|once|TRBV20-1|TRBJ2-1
CSARGGHEQFF
TGCAGTGCTAGGGGCGGCCACGAGCAGTTCTTC
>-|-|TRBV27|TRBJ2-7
CASSLSPAPTYEQYF
TGTGCCAGCAGTTTATCCCCAGCGCCTACCTACGAGCAGTACTTC
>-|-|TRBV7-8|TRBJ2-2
CASSSRTGTNTGELFF
TGTGCCAGCAGCTCACGAACCGGGACGAACACCGGGGAGCTGTTTTTT
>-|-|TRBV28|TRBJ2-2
CASTSIPRGELFF
TGTGCCAGCACGTCAATACCTCGGGGCGAGCTGTTTTTT
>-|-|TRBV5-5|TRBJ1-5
CASSLAGPGQPQHF
TGTGCCAGCAGCTTGGCAGGGCCAGGACAGCCCCAGCATTTT
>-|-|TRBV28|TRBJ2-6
CASRTGTGISGANVLTF
TGTGCCAGCAGAACCGGGACTGGTATCTCTGGGGCCAACGTCCTGACTTTC
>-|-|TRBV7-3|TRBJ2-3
CASSLNPFRDDTQYF
TGTGCCAGCAGCTTAAACCCCTTCCGGGACGATACGCAGTATTTT
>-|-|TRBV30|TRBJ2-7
CAWSKTERTYTTYEQYF
TGTGCCTGGAGCAAGACAGAGAGAACCTATACGACCTACGAGCAGTACTTC
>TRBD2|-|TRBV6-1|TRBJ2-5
CASSEREESETQYF
TGTGCCAGCAGTGAGCGGGAGGAATCAGAGACCCAGTACTTC
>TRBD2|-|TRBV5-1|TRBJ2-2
CASRLTSGNTGELFF
TGCGCCAGCAGACTGACTAGCGGGAACACCGGGGAGCTGTTTTTT
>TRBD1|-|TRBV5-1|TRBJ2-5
CASSLPGTVKETQYF
TGCGCCAGCAGCTTGCCCGGGACAGTAAAAGAGACCCAGTACTTC
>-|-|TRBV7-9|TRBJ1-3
CASSFARPSSGNTIYF
TGTGCCAGCAGCTTTGCCAGGCCTAGCTCTGGAAACACCATATATTTT
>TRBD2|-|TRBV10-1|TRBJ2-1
CASSESGTGTSGYNEQFF
TGCGCCAGCAGTGAGTCAGGGACCGGGACTAGCGGATACAATGAGCAGTTCTTC
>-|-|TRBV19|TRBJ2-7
CASSTYLVWGEQYF
TGTGCCAGTAGTACCTACCTGGTGTGGGGCGAGCAGTACTTC
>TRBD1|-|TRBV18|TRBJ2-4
CASSLTGGADIQYF
TGTGCCAGCTCACTGACAGGGGGGGCCGACATTCAGTACTTC
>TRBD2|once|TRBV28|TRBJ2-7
CASSLLAGSREQYF
TGTGCCAGCAGTTTGCTAGCGGGATCGAGGGAGCAGTACTTC
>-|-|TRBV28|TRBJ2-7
CASSPLGGGARYEQYF
TGTGCCAGCAGCCCCTTGGGAGGGGGCGCAAGATACGAGCAGTACTTC
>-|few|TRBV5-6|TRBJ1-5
CASSVDGQPQHF
TGTGCCAGCAGCGTGGACGGTCAGCCCCAGCATTTT
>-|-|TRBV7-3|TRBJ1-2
CASSLTPGIDGYTF
TGTGCCAGCAGCTTAACTCCGGGGATCGATGGCTACACCTTC
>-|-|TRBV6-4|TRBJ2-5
CASRKAGVDIQYF
TGTGCCAGCAGAAAAGCCGGGGTGGATATCCAGTACTTC
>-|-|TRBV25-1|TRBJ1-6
CASSESRGESNSPLHF
TGTGCCAGCAGTGAATCTCGCGGGGAAAGTAATTCACCCCTCCACTTT
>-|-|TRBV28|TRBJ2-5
CASSLRWTQYF
TGTGCCAGCAGTTTAAGGTGGACCCAGTACTTC
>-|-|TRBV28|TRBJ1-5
CASSPSNQPQHF
TGTGCCAGCAGTCCAAGCAATCAGCCCCAGCATTTT
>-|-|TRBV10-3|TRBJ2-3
CAISRGLSTDTQYF
TGTGCCATCAGCAGGGGACTTAGCACAGATACGCAGTATTTT
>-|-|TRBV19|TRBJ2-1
CATLQGNHGEQFF
TGTGCCACTCTTCAGGGAAATCATGGTGAGCAGTTCTTC
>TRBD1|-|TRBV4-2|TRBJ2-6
CASSQDRGGAGANVLTF
TGTGCCAGCAGCCAAGATCGAGGGGGCGCTGGGGCCAACGTCCTGACTTTC
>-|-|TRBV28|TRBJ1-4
CASRRPGSSNEKLFF
TGTGCCAGCAGGCGCCCAGGGAGCTCTAATGAAAAACTGTTTTTT
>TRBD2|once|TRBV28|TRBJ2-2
CASRVGGSFTGELFF
TGTGCCAGCAGGGTGGGCGGGAGTTTTACCGGGGAGCTGTTTTTT
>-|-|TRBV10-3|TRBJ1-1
CAISERGLAAFF
TGTGCCATCAGTGAAAGGGGGTTGGCAGCTTTCTTT
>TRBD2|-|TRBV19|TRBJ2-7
CASSSGTSGPSYEQYF
TGTGCCAGTAGTTCCGGGACTAGCGGGCCCTCCTACGAGCAGTACTTC
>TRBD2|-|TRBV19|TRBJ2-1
CATTTYSGNNEQFF
TGTGCCACCACCACGTATAGCGGGAACAATGAGCAGTTCTTC
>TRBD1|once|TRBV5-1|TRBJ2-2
CASSPGQGFSQDTGELFF
TGCGCCAGCAGCCCGGGACAGGGGTTCTCTCAGGACACCGGGGAGCTGTTTTTT
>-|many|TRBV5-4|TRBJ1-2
CASSSPGRGYGYTF
TGTGCCAGCAGCTCTCCCGGACGGGGCTATGGCTACACCTTC
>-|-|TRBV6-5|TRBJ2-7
CASSYSGQGWNEQYF
TGTGCCAGCAGTTACTCGGGGCAGGGGTGGAACGAGCAGTACTTC
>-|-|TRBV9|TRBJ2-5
CASSVGGWGEETQYF
TGTGCCAGCAGCGTTGGAGGGTGGGGAGAAGAGACCCAGTACTTC
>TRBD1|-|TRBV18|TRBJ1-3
CASSSDRGKTTIYF
TGTGCCAGCTCAAGCGACAGGGGGAAAACCACCATATATTTT
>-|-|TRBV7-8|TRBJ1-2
CASSSGRAGSTGGYTF
TGTGCCAGCAGCTCCGGTCGGGCAGGATCAACGGGGGGCTACACCTTC
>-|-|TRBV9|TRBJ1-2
CASSTGYGYTF
TGTGCCAGCAGTACTGGATATGGCTACACCTTC